Described below is a single T cell receptor beta chain sequence and its context. The sample belongs to a study of blood T cell repertoires in COVID-19. Study summary: The analysed material was cDNA or gDNA that came from T cells, B-cell-depleted T cells, or PBMCs.

The table came from immunoSEQ multiplex PCR; TCRdb's copy has only in-frame clones and leaves some out. Counted here are about 180,000 clones, around 83% occurring once; the ten biggest clones make up about 1.5%. Trimming cost V 3 bases and J 2 bases; bases outside gene matches: 4. The CDR3 consists of 17 residues. Germline CDR1 reads SGHRS; CDR2 reads YFSETQ. The rearrangement joins TRBV5-1 to TRBJ2-6; 11 positions agree with TRBD1. The sample comprised peripheral blood. This clonotype was obtained from a human donor in a cohort sampled during active COVID-19. The CDR3 DNA reads as TGCGCCAGCAGCTCGGACAGGGGGCTGGCTGGGGCCAACGTCCTGACTTTC. Translating gives CASSSDRGLAGANVLTF.